This is a list of T cell receptor beta chains from one sample in a study of cytomegalovirus exposure and HLA in healthy donors. TCRdb's table, derived via immunoSEQ multiplex PCR, lists solely in-frame clones and lacks some. The sample lists about 150,000 clones; roughly 80% were seen once. Specimen: PBMCs. The origin of the receptors is a man aged 40-55 years in good health and CMV-seropositive. The CDR3 runs from the conserved cysteine through the conserved F or W. Fields, in order: V gene, J gene, CDR3 protein.

TRBV5-4	TRBJ2-5	CASSLGHTQETQYF
TRBV6-5	TRBJ2-4	CASSQGLNGKNSQYF
TRBV2	TRBJ2-2	CASSVYGELFF
TRBV2	TRBJ2-2	CASTPRGGDDTGELFF
TRBV4-1	TRBJ1-4	CASSPGTGVEKLFF
TRBV4-1	TRBJ2-4	CASSQDPGHANSQYF
TRBV29-1	TRBJ1-2	CSVRGQLGDGYTF
TRBV7-2	TRBJ2-1	CASSSRGSGSSYNEQFF
TRBV5-5	TRBJ2-5	CASSQSGRGGETQYF
TRBV28	TRBJ2-6	CASSLAGTGANVLTF
TRBV9	TRBJ1-2	CASSVSKETGMSREGYTF
TRBV7-6	TRBJ2-5	CASSLASGSKETQYF
TRBV11-2	TRBJ2-3	CASSWGTGGSDTQYF
TRBV18	TRBJ2-3	CASSPRTSTSTDTQYF
TRBV19	TRBJ2-1	CASSIVGLAGLGEQFF
TRBV5-4	TRBJ1-2	CASSLGGRDPYGYTF
TRBV4-3	TRBJ2-3	CASSQEPSDTQYF
TRBV6-1	TRBJ1-2	CASSRGSSDGYTF
TRBV27	TRBJ2-1	CASSLQGFREQFF
TRBV7-2	TRBJ1-2	CASSRIPSGGQGYTF
TRBV7-2	TRBJ2-3	CASSWGRDRNTDTQYF
TRBV5-4	TRBJ2-7	CASSPDKAYEQYF
TRBV4-3	TRBJ2-5	CASSPWGLAGGETQYF
TRBV7-2	TRBJ2-4	CASSREREAPSF
TRBV4-1	TRBJ2-1	CASSQDRGGRPYNEQFF
TRBV28	TRBJ2-7	CASSRQGGYEQYF
TRBV10-2	TRBJ2-1	CASSVTSGRDEQFF
TRBV6-4	TRBJ1-5	CASPGQGKLRNQPQHF
TRBV6-1	TRBJ2-7	CASRQGFFYEQYF